This note documents a single T cell receptor beta chain sequence. Which antigen it targets is not known. Base qualities are not provided; no much larger clone lies one nucleotide away. These data are taken from a study of cytomegalovirus exposure and HLA in healthy donors (dated by TCRdb to 2016 to 2017). About the full investigation: An earlier analysis of several hundred of the donors reported more than 250 Gb of sequence data and roughly 110 million unique TCR beta sequences from roughly 200 million T cells. In an earlier analysis of over 550 of the donors, high-throughput TCR beta sequencing was used to judge whether each TCR beta V gene segment behaved as functional or pseudogenic. The later analysis used no new phenotypic data to find candidate immune exposures, relying instead on TCR beta sequences and their occurrence across donors. In a later analysis, previously published TCR beta repertoires from 600 to 850 donors were re-analyzed and high-resolution HLA genotyping was added so that TCR occurrence patterns could be studied. Both class I and class II loci were covered by HLA typing, at four-digit resolution. Typing coverage differed by locus: A, B, C, DRB1 and DQB1 were typed in about 629-640 donors, DQA1 in approximately 520, DPA1 in some 610, and DPB1 in 450 to 480. Of the 398 genotyped donors, roughly 85% fell in the genetic ancestry cluster associated with self-reported Caucasian donors. Roughly 5 DR-DQ haplotypes were handled as single units for association and clustering because linkage in the cohort was strong. The study was designed to test whether signatures of past pathogen exposure could be identified by cataloging public T cell receptors. On average, around 200,000 unique TCR beta nucleotide sequences were sequenced per donor among some 420 genotyped donors of the cohort, with 15% to 20% of those sequences being non-productive. Alongside the repertoire data, information on donor age, sex, ethnicity and CMV serostatus was compiled. The study combined high-throughput TCR immunosequencing, statistical association of individual TCRs with disease status, and machine learning to predict cytomegalovirus infection status. An early release covering 550 to 650 HLA-typed donors comprised roughly 300 gigabases of sequencing data and approximately 85 million unique TCR sequences. Genome-wide SNP genotypes for about 55% of the roughly 670 donors were used in a later genetic analysis, which treated that subset as a discovery cohort. Every discovery cohort repertoire had been produced on one sequencing platform. Using immunosequencing, the study profiled T cell repertoires from 666 subjects and related those repertoires to cytomegalovirus serostatus. In addition to the first cohort of roughly 670 subjects, a separate validation cohort of approximately 130 different subjects was used. Broad study findings and their caveats: In this cohort, only TCR beta chains were sequenced, and detectable features were limited by the absence of alpha or paired-chain data. Broadly in line with IMGT annotations, most TCR beta V segments showed up in productive rearrangements about 87% or about 30% of the time in an earlier analysis of several hundred of the donors. Immune exposure information for the cohort was limited to CMV serostatus. V-gene and J-gene trimming of TCR beta chains was associated with a missense DCLRE1C variant in a later genetic analysis, and the association was replicated in an independent cohort. At a false discovery rate of 0.05, a later analysis linked about 17,000 TCR beta sequences to specific HLA alleles. HLA typing was unavailable for some donors at each locus, so association tests used only the typed subset. In a later analysis, HLA-associated TCR beta chains were found to be more clonally expanded and to have lower generation probabilities than equally common non-associated chains. When HLA alleles, especially DR and DQ, strongly co-occurred, TCR associations were difficult to assign to individual alleles. A total of 150 to 200 TCR beta chains were listed by the study as associated with cytomegalovirus. The sequencing pipeline was judged likely to have produced a cluster of highly shared sequence variants as a technical artifact. In a later analysis, several top co-occurrence clusters were reported to appear linked to parvovirus B19, influenza, CMV and Epstein-Barr virus. According to a later genetic analysis, donors in an Asian-associated ancestry cluster had fewer N-insertions in productive TCRs than the roughly 670-donor mean. Presence/absence analyses assumed roughly uniform sequencing depth across donors, an assumption that may not hold. The authors suggested that the approach could potentially be generalized to other disease states and immunological phenotypes. The earlier analysis of nearly 600 of the donors excluded fewer than 20 rarely observed V segments, including chromosome 9 orphons, because counts were too low. In a later analysis, the rate of TCR association differed among HLA loci, with DRB1 alleles having the most associated TCRs and HLA-C alleles having the fewest. A further reported finding was that TCR beta sequences accurately predicted the HLA-A and HLA-B alleles for most subjects in the first cohort. Most TCR sequences were seen in very few donors, while some public TCRs were found in many individuals. The 87-base-pair reads could not distinguish some IMGT-functional V segments, including TRBV6-2 and TRBV6-3, so those segments were excluded. A few of the identified cytomegalovirus-associated TCR beta chains were confirmed in vitro to be specific for cytomegalovirus antigens. Correlated functional status among segregating V segments might reflect linkage disequilibrium, but an unknown experimental factor could not be ruled out. The classifier was reported to diagnose cytomegalovirus status with high specificity and sensitivity in both the original and validation cohorts. According to a later analysis, most CMV-associated TCR beta chains appeared to be HLA-restricted, and the HLA associations seemed to be driven largely by CMV exposure.

From V the trimming removes 5 bases and from J it removes 11 bases, while the gene matches leave 12 bases of the junction unaccounted for. The CDR3 starts with the cysteine, ends with the phenylalanine, and has 14 residues. Only CDR3 DNA is held: 42 bases, read in frame from base 1. CDR1 and CDR2 are read off the germline V gene as MNHEY and SVGAGI. The library was made by the immunoSEQ multiplex PCR assay. For the multiplex PCR, a mixture combining 60 forward primers for TCR Vbeta segments and 13 reverse primers for TCR Jbeta segments was used. The CDR3 region of rearranged TCR beta genes was amplified from genomic DNA by a multiplex PCR assay. The amplified TCR beta libraries were sequenced on the Illumina HiSeq System as 87-base-pair reads. The study's own analysis went as follows. A later analysis counted tens of millions of unique TCR beta chains across the 500 to 850 repertoires, and some 11 million of these chains were shared by at least two donors. To remove PCR and sequencing errors, raw reads were error-corrected and collapsed into unique sequences using a nearest-neighbor algorithm that merged closely related sequences. To assign V, D and J gene segments, CDR3 sequences were aligned to IMGT reference sequences. For a sequence to be retained, at least a six-nucleotide match to both a V gene segment and a J gene segment was required. Rearrangements were classified as productive when the CDR3 lacked stop codons and remained in frame with V and J, and all other rearrangements were classified as non-productive. Following IMGT convention, CDR3 was defined as the stretch from the second conserved V-encoded cysteine to the conserved J-encoded phenylalanine. Sequences without an unambiguous match to a single V gene segment were excluded from the earlier analysis of approximately 600 of the donors. An earlier analysis of a few hundred of the donors classified V segments as functional when productive rearrangements were above 56.7% and as segregating when the standard deviation between donors was above 5%. A statistical classification framework was developed to diagnose cytomegalovirus status using the catalog of TCR beta chain sequences. A later analysis assigned V and J genes by comparing TCR nucleotide sequences with IMGT/GENE-DB human TR gene sequences. Using the TCRdist pipeline, a later analysis assigned CDR3 sequences along with most-parsimonious VDJ recombination scenarios. In a later analysis, each TCR beta chain was defined by its CDR3 amino acid sequence together with its V-gene family, and reads without a unique V-gene family were excluded. In a later analysis, around 600 highly shared, low-generation-probability nucleotide sequences were removed to address suspected cross-contamination and a sequencing artifact. In a later analysis, a clonal expansion index was calculated for each public chain from normalized within-repertoire ranks of inferred template counts. In a later analysis, generation probabilities were computed using a VDJ recombination model fitted to out-of-frame rearrangements, and the results were checked against IGoR. In a later analysis, hypergeometric tests were used to score TCR-TCR, TCR-HLA and TCR-CMV co-occurrence, with a repertoire-size bias correction applied to TCR pairs. In a later analysis, false discovery rates were estimated by permuting HLA or CMV assignments 20 times. A later analysis grouped co-occurring TCRs with DBSCAN, adding TCRdist sequence similarity when clustering within HLA-allele-positive subsets. For co-occurrence clustering, repertoires with fewer than 30,000 or more than 120,000 public chains were excluded, along with several repertoires with anomalous nucleotide sharing. TCRdb took this table from immuneACCESS and kept in-frame rearrangements with V and J called. Such tables lack part of the clones; where checked against another copy, unresolved V genes explain under half of the gap, and the rest is unexplained. V and J calls plus clone size are reproduced from that table; the DNA served to infer D and trimming. The sample yields around 140,000 clones; nearly 10% were counted once. Less than 2% of the sample belongs to the ten largest clones.

The cohort consisted of 650 to 700 healthy bone marrow donors. Cohort members were all nominally healthy when sampled, although unrecorded immune exposures were likely present. The donor was CMV seronegative and was included in the group of over 300 seronegative cohort members. Each donor provided a peripheral blood sample, and peripheral blood mononuclear cells were used for TCR beta sequencing. Genomic DNA was extracted from the blood cell samples with the Qiagen DNeasy Blood Extraction Kit. The chain links TRBV6-5 with TRBJ2-5, and 9 junction bases match TRBD1. The material sequenced was PBMCs. The TCR sequence derives from a man aged 50-59 years in good health and CMV-seronegative. In nucleotide form, the sequence is TGTGCCAGCAGTGGTCCCCCGACAGGGGGAGAGCAGTACTTC. Translated, it gives CASSGPPTGGEQYF.